This TCR beta chain was profiled in a study of shared clonotypes between healthy human individuals. Data came from immunoSEQ multiplex PCR; TCRdb stores just in-frame clones and leaves some out. The sample has some 240,000 clones; 50% to 80% are singletons. Germline CDR1 reads SGHAT; CDR2 reads FQNNGV. The V and J ends lost 0 bases and 0 bases respectively, with 11 bases between them. The CDR3 contains 17 residues. This sequence originates from a man younger than 45 in good health. Sequenced sample: memory CD4+ T cells sorted from blood. Subset in this sample: CD45RA-negative fraction. The V and J genes are TRBV11-2 and TRBJ2-2; D may correspond to TRBD1 or TRBD2 (5 bases each). The CDR3 sequence is CASSLDSGRTNTGELFF. CDR3 DNA sequence: TGTGCCAGCAGCTTAGATTCGGGACGGACGAACACCGGGGAGCTGTTTTTT.